These 23 T cell receptor beta chains originate from one sample sequenced in a study of blood T cells in healthy people across ages. Combining a sample-barcoded 5' primer with a J-beta primer mix, a second PCR ran for about 6 to 11 cycles. TCRdb reanalysed the 5' RACE reads using MiXCR and keeps one entry per CDR3 protein. The top ten clones hold roughly 3.9% of a sample with about 630,000 distinct CDR3 sequences, 20% to 25% of them seen once. The sample comprised blood. Receptor source: a man aged 65 to 85 in good health.

Ten or more counts support this clonotype. The CDR3 loop reads CASSQFRNYGYTF. CDR3 nucleotides: TGTGCCAGCAGCCAATTCAGGAACTATGGCTACACCTTC. The chain couples TRBV14 to TRBJ1-2; D gene unclear. The germline V gene encodes CDR1 SGHDN and CDR2 FVKESK. Trimming cost V 2 bases and J 2 bases, with 6 bases left between them. This CDR3 has 13 amino acids. Full variable domain (outside the CDR3, taken from reference TRBV14 and TRBJ1-2): EAGVTQFPSHSVIEKGQTVTLRCDPISGHDNLYWYRRVMGKEIKFLLHFVKESKQDESGMPNNRFLAERTGGTYSTLKVQPAELEDSGVYFCASSQFRNYGYTFGSGTRLTVV.

This clonotype was seen ten or more times. The chain carries TRBV28 and TRBJ2-2; TRBD1 might be the D (5 bases). Germline V gives CDR1 MDHEN, CDR2 SYDVKM. The ends were cut back, 2 bases at V and 6 bases at J, with 13 bases in the middle. The CDR3 consists of 15 residues. CDR3 protein: CASSLTLGASGELFF. The CDR3, as DNA: TGTGCCAGCAGTTTAACCCTAGGGGCGTCCGGGGAGCTGTTTTTT.

The chain couples TRBV10-2 to TRBJ2-5; 12 nucleotides line up with TRBD2. The assigned J gene may be wrong: the sequence end matches TRBJ2-1 better. Germline loops: CDR1 WSHSY, CDR2 SAAADI. The CDR3 length is 13 residues. In DNA, the CDR3 is TGCGCCAGCCGACTAGCGGGAGTTAGTGAGCAGTTCTTC. Its protein is CASRLAGVSEQFF.

V is TRBV3-1 and J is TRBJ1-2; the match to TRBD1 covers 8 bases. Germline trimming cut 4 bases from V and 6 bases from J; bases unmatched to any gene: 10. Germline V CDR1 and CDR2: LGHDT, YNNKEL (reference sequence). This CDR3 contains 15 residues. The DNA of the CDR3 is TGTGCCAGCAGCCCCACGGGCAGGGGGCTCAATGGCTACACCTTC. Translating it yields CASSPTGRGLNGYTF. Supplemented by reference TRBV3-1 and TRBJ1-2, the full variable domain reads DTAVSQTPKYLVTQMGNDKSIKCEQNLGHDTMYWYKQDSKKFLKIMFSYNNKELIINETVPNRFSPKSPDKAHLNLHINSLELGDSAVYFCASSPTGRGLNGYTFGSGTRLTVV.

There are many counts of this clonotype. The gene calls are TRBV2 and TRBJ2-7; a weak D match, TRBD1 (6 bases). From germline, CDR1 is SNHLY and CDR2 FYNNEI. CDR3 length: 13 residues. Trimming cost V 5 bases and J 4 bases, with 12 bases left between them. The CDR3 reads CASSLQGLYEQYF. CDR3 DNA sequence: TGTGCCAGCAGTTTACAGGGTTTGTACGAGCAGTACTTC.

The chain employs TRBV6-6 and TRBJ2-5; 7 bases align to TRBD2. This CDR3 has 15 residues. Germline CDR1 is MNHNY and CDR2 is SVGAGI (reference sequence). Trimming took 5 bases from V and 2 from J; bases not matched to a gene: 8. Here the CDR3 DNA reads TGTGCCAGCAGTGGTCCGCTACTAGCGCAAGAGACCCAGTACTTC. Protein: CASSGPLLAQETQYF.

Only a few counts were recorded for this clonotype. V and J are TRBV7-2 and TRBJ2-7; TRBD1 matches at 10 bases. V shed 10 bases, J shed 2 bases, and the junction held 5 bases outside the gene matches. The CDR3 is 13 residues long. Per the germline V gene, CDR1 is SGHTA and CDR2 is FQGNSA. CDR3 protein: CATRQGATYEQYF. The CDR3 DNA sequence: TGTGCCACCCGACAGGGGGCAACCTACGAGCAGTACTTC.

This clonotype was seen a handful of times. This chain joins TRBV3-1 and TRBJ2-7; D possibly corresponds to TRBD2 (5 bases). The germline CDR1 and CDR2 sequences are LGHDT and YNNKEL (reference sequence). CDR3 length: 18 residues. The germline V and J ends were trimmed by 3 bases and 3 bases, with 24 bases remaining between them. For the CDR3, the DNA is TGTGCCAGCAGCCAGATGCGAGGTGGGAGCGGCAGGTTCTACGAGCAGTACTTC. Its protein is CASSQMRGGSGRFYEQYF.

This clonotype was observed a few times. The junction departs from germline at one end; a sequencing error may be responsible. The J gene is TRBJ2-1, the V gene TRBV15; 9 bases are a match to TRBD1. The CDR3 runs 16 residues. Germline assignment: CDR1 LNHNV and CDR2 YYDKDF (reference sequence). The CDR3 DNA reads TGTGCCACCAGCAGGGGACAGGGTCTCTCGGACAATGAGCGGTTCTTC. Protein product: CATSRGQGLSDNERFF.

This clonotype has a handful of counts. The CDR3 loop is CASSQETGTMNTEAFF. As DNA, the CDR3 is TGTGCCAGCAGCCAAGAGACAGGGACCATGAACACTGAAGCTTTCTTT. This chain joins TRBV3-1 and TRBJ1-1; 7 positions match TRBD1. Germline assignment: CDR1 LGHDT and CDR2 YNNKEL (reference sequence). The CDR3 loop spans 16 amino acids. V shed 0 bases, J shed 0 bases, and the junction held 4 bases outside the gene matches.

Only a few counts were recorded for this clonotype. The chain carries TRBV6-1 and TRBJ2-5; TRBD2 agrees at 7 bases. Near its end, the DNA agrees better with TRBJ2-1, so the J call may be wrong. The CDR3 covers 14 residues. Germline lookup yields CDR1 MNHNS and CDR2 SASEGT. The DNA of the CDR3 is TGTGCCAGCAGCCCCGGGACTATAGACAATGAGCAGTTCTTC. Its protein is CASSPGTIDNEQFF.

This chain connects TRBV7-2 to TRBJ2-5; 7 nucleotides agree with TRBD1. The J call may not be correct, given that the DNA end is closer to TRBJ2-1. The CDR3 covers 14 residues. The V gene's germline CDR1 is SGHTA and CDR2 FQGNSA. The CDR3 bases are TGTGCCAGCAGCCGGGACAGAGATAACAATGAGCAGTTCTTC. It translates to CASSRDRDNNEQFF.

This clonotype turned up a few times. Here the CDR3 DNA reads TGTGCCACCAGCGGGGGCGGGAGTAACTCCTATAATTCACCCCTCCACTTT. It is translated as CATSGGGSNSYNSPLHF. This rearrangement joins TRBV15 to TRBJ1-6; D possibly corresponds to TRBD1 (6 bases). Trimming shortened V by 5 bases and J by 0 bases, and 14 bases separated the two germline ends. The CDR3 length is 17 residues. Germline assignment: CDR1 LNHNV and CDR2 YYDKDF (reference sequence).

The gene calls are TRBV3-1 and TRBJ2-1; the match to TRBD2 covers 7 bases. Unmatched junction bases numbered 6, after V lost 4 bases and J lost 0 bases. CDR1 and CDR2 from the germline V gene are LGHDT and YNNKEL (reference sequence). The CDR3 contains 16 residues. CDR3 coding DNA: TGTGCCAGCAGCCTTGGAGCGGGGTACTCCTACAATGAGCAGTTCTTC. Its protein is CASSLGAGYSYNEQFF.

In its sample, this clonotype was seen once. Relative to the germline gene, one junction end is altered; a read error may explain this. CDR3 DNA: TGCGCCAGCAGCCCCTCAGTACTGGATAATGAAAAACTGTTTTTT. It encodes CASSPSVLDNEKLFF. The chain links TRBV3-1 to TRBJ1-4, with D uncertain. CDR3 size: 15 residues. The V gene's germline CDR1 is LGHDT and CDR2 YNNKEL (reference sequence).

The rearrangement uses TRBV7-2 and TRBJ2-5; D not resolved. This CDR3 spans 14 amino acids. Deletions cut 3 bases from V and 1 base from J, with 9 bases between. Germline loops: CDR1 SGHTA, CDR2 FQGNSA. DNA for the CDR3: TGTGCCAGCAGCTTGGATGGGCTCCAAGAGACCCAGTACTTC. Amino acids: CASSLDGLQETQYF.

A remark on this clonotype: One end of the junction fails to match germline, which may point to a read error. This rearrangement joins TRBV29-1 to TRBJ2-1; D is uncertain. The CDR3 sequence is 14 residues long. CDR1 and CDR2 (germline): SQVTM, ANQGSEA. The DNA of the CDR3 is TGCAACGTTGCCAGTCAGACGATTCACAATGAGCAGTTCTTC. It specifies CNVASQTIHNEQFF.

The chain recombines TRBV18 with TRBJ2-7, with 12 bases lining up with TRBD2. The J call may be faulty, since TRBJ2-1 better matches the DNA end. Germline V gene lookup returns CDR1 KGHSH and CDR2 LQKENI. This CDR3 has 15 residues. The CDR3 DNA follows: TGTGCCAGCTCGGAACTAGCGGGAGGCCACAATGAGCAGTTCTTC. Protein: CASSELAGGHNEQFF.

The J gene is TRBJ1-2, the V gene TRBV3-1; the D is unclear. Germline-derived CDR1 and CDR2 are LGHDT and YNNKEL (reference sequence). CDR3 length: 14 amino acids. The germline V and J ends were trimmed by 1 base and 7 bases, with 13 bases remaining between them. The CDR3 spells CASSQGSEVLGYTF. The CDR3, as DNA: TGTGCCAGCAGCCAAGGAAGCGAGGTTCTTGGCTACACCTTC.

This clonotype was detected a few times. This sequence joins TRBV27 and TRBJ2-4, with 7 bases matching TRBD2. The CDR3 is 16 amino acids. J was trimmed by 0 bases and V by 5 bases; bases with no gene match: 7. Per germline, CDR1 MNHEY and CDR2 SMNVEV (reference sequence). DNA of the CDR3: TGTGCCAGCAGTAAGGGGAGGGGACTAGCCAAAAACATTCAGTACTTC. Translation gives CASSKGRGLAKNIQYF.

V is TRBV20-1 and J is TRBJ1-5; D might be TRBD1 (6 bases). Germline loops: CDR1 DFQATT, CDR2 SNEGSKA (reference sequence). Trimming pared 6 bases from V and 0 bases from J, leaving 15 bases between. This CDR3 spans 15 amino acids. The CDR3 sequence is CSAAPTGTSNQPQHF. The CDR3, as DNA: TGCAGTGCGGCGCCGACAGGAACTAGCAATCAGCCCCAGCATTTT.

The J gene is TRBJ2-7, the V gene TRBV5-1; D not resolved. The better agreement between TRBJ2-1 and the DNA end casts doubt on the J call. The germline CDR1 and CDR2 sequences are SGHRS and YFSETQ. The CDR3 is made up of 12 amino acids. Written as DNA, the CDR3 is TGCGCCAGCAGGTCCAGAGACAATGAGCAGTTCTTC. It specifies CASRSRDNEQFF.

Only a few counts were recorded for this clonotype. The chain is built from TRBV5-1 and TRBJ1-1, with D perhaps matching TRBD1 (5 bases). With 4 bases removed from V and 5 bases from J, the gap between germline ends came to 18 bases. The CDR3 contains 15 residues. Per germline, CDR1 SGHRS and CDR2 YFSETQ. CDR3 sequence: CASSPLGGESTEAFF. The CDR3, as DNA: TGCGCCAGCAGCCCCCTGGGGGGGGAGTCGACTGAAGCTTTCTTT.